These T cell receptor beta chains were read from a single sample in a study of CD8 T cells in ankylosing spondylitis. TCRdb reprocessed the 5' RACE reads with MiXCR, giving one entry per CDR3 protein. The sample records 150,000 to 200,000 distinct CDR3 sequences, 10% to 15% being singletons. The source material was blood, either unsorted or a sorted T cell fraction (not recorded which). The receptor source for this set is a female donor with ankylosing spondylitis or in good health (not recorded which). Each CDR3 is given with its conserved first and last residue. A D gene is named only where the DNA matches it firmly. Not every row has a clone size; where given, it reads once, few, many or a size class.

CDR3 DNA: TGTGCCAGCAGCGCCGGGGTTGGTGCGCCCCCGGGCACAGATACGCAGTATTTT
CDR3 protein: CASSAGVGAPPGTDTQYF
V gene: TRBV9
clone size: many
D gene: NA
J gene: TRBJ2-3

CDR3 DNA: TGTGCCAGCACCCGGGACAGCCTGATCTACGAGCAGTACTTC
CDR3 protein: CASTRDSLIYEQYF
V gene: TRBV12-3/TRBV12-4
clone size: few
D gene: TRBD1
J gene: TRBJ2-7

CDR3 DNA: TGTGCCAGCAGCTTAGGGGTAGTCGGAACAGATACGCAGTATTTT
CDR3 protein: CASSLGVVGTDTQYF
V gene: TRBV7-2
clone size: many
D gene: NA
J gene: TRBJ2-3

CDR3 DNA: TGCGCCAGCAGCTTGGGGGTCCAGCGGAACACTGAAGCTTTCTTT
CDR3 protein: CASSLGVQRNTEAFF
V gene: TRBV5-1
clone size: many
D gene: NA
J gene: TRBJ1-1

CDR3 DNA: TGTGCCAGCAGCTTTGAAGGACACCAAGCGTCTGGGGCCAACGTCCTGACTTTC
CDR3 protein: CASSFEGHQASGANVLTF
V gene: TRBV5-5
clone size: NA
D gene: NA
J gene: TRBJ2-6

CDR3 DNA: TGCGCCAGCAGCCAAGTTTGGTGGGGTTCGCGGTACGAGCAGTACTTC
CDR3 protein: CASSQVWWGSRYEQYF
V gene: TRBV4-3
clone size: few
D gene: NA
J gene: TRBJ2-7

CDR3 DNA: TGTGCCAGCAGCTTGTCCAGTCGACCCCTCCACTTT
CDR3 protein: CASSLSSRPLHF
V gene: TRBV7-2
clone size: many
D gene: NA
J gene: TRBJ1-6

CDR3 DNA: TGTGCCAGCAGTTCTCTTTTTTTGGCCGGGGAGCTGTTTTTT
CDR3 protein: CASSSLFLAGELFF
V gene: TRBV28
clone size: many
D gene: NA
J gene: TRBJ2-2

CDR3 DNA: TGTGCCAGCAGTTTATCCCCTAGCGGGAGGGCCCCAGATACGCAGTATTTT
CDR3 protein: CASSLSPSGRAPDTQYF
V gene: TRBV27
clone size: many
D gene: TRBD2
J gene: TRBJ2-3

CDR3 DNA: TGTGCCACCAGCAGGGACTACACCCAAGAGACCCAGTACTTC
CDR3 protein: CATSRDYTQETQYF
V gene: TRBV15
clone size: many
D gene: NA
J gene: TRBJ2-5

CDR3 DNA: TGTGCCAGCAGTTTAGGGGGGGGACCGAAAGCTTTCTTT
CDR3 protein: CASSLGGGPKAFF
V gene: TRBV12-3/TRBV12-4
clone size: many
D gene: NA
J gene: TRBJ1-1

CDR3 DNA: TGTGCCAGCTCGCCCAGTTTTAATTCACCCCTCCACTTT
CDR3 protein: CASSPSFNSPLHF
V gene: TRBV12-3/TRBV12-4
clone size: many
D gene: NA
J gene: TRBJ1-6

CDR3 DNA: TGTGCCAGTAGTCGATCGGCGAAAGAGACCCAGTACTTC
CDR3 protein: CASSRSAKETQYF
V gene: TRBV19
clone size: many
D gene: NA
J gene: TRBJ2-5

CDR3 DNA: TGTGCCAGCAGTGGGACAGGGGGCAGAACTGAAGCTTTCTTT
CDR3 protein: CASSGTGGRTEAFF
V gene: TRBV6-1
clone size: NA
D gene: TRBD1
J gene: TRBJ1-1

CDR3 DNA: TGCGCCAGCAGCCCAGGAGGGGGGACAGACCAAGAGACCCAGTACTTC
CDR3 protein: CASSPGGGTDQETQYF
V gene: TRBV4-1
clone size: many
D gene: NA
J gene: TRBJ2-5

CDR3 DNA: TGTGCCAGCAGATCTAGACTAAGCTCCTACGAGCAGTACTTC
CDR3 protein: CASRSRLSSYEQYF
V gene: TRBV7-2
clone size: many
D gene: NA
J gene: TRBJ2-7

CDR3 DNA: TGTGCCAGCAGCCAAGATCGGCGCGGGAGTCGCATCTTCTTC
CDR3 protein: CASSQDRRGSRIFF
V gene: TRBV3-1
clone size: many
D gene: TRBD2
J gene: TRBJ2-1

CDR3 DNA: TGTGCCAGCAGCGCGGGACAGGGTAGCAATCAGTCCCAGCATTTT
CDR3 protein: CASSAGQGSNQSQHF
V gene: TRBV7-2
clone size: NA
D gene: TRBD1
J gene: TRBJ1-5

CDR3 DNA: TGTGCCAGCAGCGGAAATAGCGGCCCTGGGGAGACCCAGTACTTC
CDR3 protein: CASSGNSGPGETQYF
V gene: TRBV7-9
clone size: NA
D gene: NA
J gene: TRBJ2-5

CDR3 DNA: TGTGCCCGCAGGTCCGCATTCCCGGGCCACGAAGGGTTATACGAGCAGTACTTC
CDR3 protein: CARRSAFPGHEGLYEQYF
V gene: TRBV2
clone size: NA
D gene: NA
J gene: TRBJ2-7

CDR3 DNA: TGTGCCAGCAGCGGACCTAGCGGGAGGGAGTACAATGAGCAGTTCTTC
CDR3 protein: CASSGPSGREYNEQFF
V gene: TRBV9
clone size: many
D gene: TRBD2
J gene: TRBJ2-1

CDR3 DNA: TGTGCCAGCATGTCAGACCTTAATCAGCCCCAGCATTTT
CDR3 protein: CASMSDLNQPQHF
V gene: TRBV7-2
clone size: many
D gene: NA
J gene: TRBJ1-5

CDR3 DNA: TGCGCCAGCAGCTTGGCCCGGGGGAGGAACACTGAAGCTTTCTTT
CDR3 protein: CASSLARGRNTEAFF
V gene: TRBV5-1
clone size: many
D gene: NA
J gene: TRBJ1-1

CDR3 DNA: TGCAGTGCTAGAGGCAGCGGGTCCACAGATACGCAGTATTTT
CDR3 protein: CSARGSGSTDTQYF
V gene: TRBV20-1
clone size: few
D gene: NA
J gene: TRBJ2-3

CDR3 DNA: TGTGCCAGCAGCGTAGGGGGCGGTAAATTTACTGAAGCTTTCTTT
CDR3 protein: CASSVGGGKFTEAFF
V gene: TRBV9
clone size: many
D gene: NA
J gene: TRBJ1-1

CDR3 DNA: TGTGCCACCCTCGCCCGGGAGGGAGGCACAGATACGCAGTATTTT
CDR3 protein: CATLAREGGTDTQYF
V gene: TRBV25-1
clone size: few
D gene: TRBD2
J gene: TRBJ2-3

CDR3 DNA: TGTGCCAGCAGCCGGGATGGCTACGAGCAGTACTTC
CDR3 protein: CASSRDGYEQYF
V gene: TRBV7-9
clone size: many
D gene: NA
J gene: TRBJ2-7

CDR3 DNA: TGTGCCAGCTCACCACCGGCAGGGGGGGATCAGCCCCAGCATTTT
CDR3 protein: CASSPPAGGDQPQHF
V gene: TRBV18
clone size: few
D gene: TRBD1
J gene: TRBJ1-5

CDR3 DNA: TGTGCCAGCAGCCGACCCTTAGCGGGAGGAGAGACCCAGTACTTC
CDR3 protein: CASSRPLAGGETQYF
V gene: TRBV28
clone size: many
D gene: TRBD2
J gene: TRBJ2-5

CDR3 DNA: TGCGCCAGCAGCCAAGAAATTGCTAGCGGGAACACCGGGGAGCTGTTTTTT
CDR3 protein: CASSQEIASGNTGELFF
V gene: TRBV4-3
clone size: few
D gene: TRBD2
J gene: TRBJ2-2

CDR3 DNA: TGTGCCAGCAACCCGACAGGGGCAGATACGCAGTATTTT
CDR3 protein: CASNPTGADTQYF
V gene: TRBV5-6
clone size: few
D gene: TRBD1
J gene: TRBJ2-3

CDR3 DNA: TGTGCCAGCAGCTCTCAGCGGAGTGAAGCTTTCTTT
CDR3 protein: CASSSQRSEAFF
V gene: TRBV13
clone size: once
D gene: NA
J gene: TRBJ1-1

CDR3 DNA: TGTGCCAGCAGCCAAGTTTCGTGGCAGGGGGTAAAACTGTTTTTT
CDR3 protein: CASSQVSWQGVKLFF
V gene: TRBV14
clone size: many
D gene: TRBD1
J gene: TRBJ1-4

CDR3 DNA: TGTGCCAGCAGTTTCAGCGGGACTCCGAACACCGGGGAGCTGTTTTTT
CDR3 protein: CASSFSGTPNTGELFF
V gene: TRBV12-3/TRBV12-4
clone size: many
D gene: TRBD2
J gene: TRBJ2-2

CDR3 DNA: TGCGCCAGCGCGAAAGCGGGATCTAGCACAGATACGCAGTATTTT
CDR3 protein: CASAKAGSSTDTQYF
V gene: TRBV5-1
clone size: NA
D gene: TRBD2
J gene: TRBJ2-3

CDR3 DNA: TGTGCCAGCAGCCCCCCAGGACAGGGGAATGAAAAACTGTTTTTT
CDR3 protein: CASSPPGQGNEKLFF
V gene: TRBV3-1
clone size: many
D gene: TRBD1
J gene: TRBJ1-4

CDR3 DNA: TGTGCCACCAGTGCAAGGGACAGGGTCCACGAGCAGTACTTC
CDR3 protein: CATSARDRVHEQYF
V gene: TRBV24-1
clone size: few
D gene: TRBD1
J gene: TRBJ2-7

CDR3 DNA: TGTGCCAGCAGCGGCACTTTCCAGGAGACCCAGTACTTC
CDR3 protein: CASSGTFQETQYF
V gene: TRBV5-4
clone size: NA
D gene: NA
J gene: TRBJ2-5

CDR3 DNA: TGCAGCGTCTCCGGGACAGGGGGCGGTCAGCCCCAGCATTTT
CDR3 protein: CSVSGTGGGQPQHF
V gene: TRBV29-1
clone size: NA
D gene: TRBD1
J gene: TRBJ1-5

CDR3 DNA: TGTGCCAGTAGTATCCAACCCCCAGCGGGCTTCTACAATGAGCAGTTCTTC
CDR3 protein: CASSIQPPAGFYNEQFF
V gene: TRBV19
clone size: many
D gene: NA
J gene: TRBJ2-1

CDR3 DNA: TGTGCCAGCAGATTCGGGAGTTCCTACGAGCAGTACTTC
CDR3 protein: CASRFGSSYEQYF
V gene: TRBV12-3/TRBV12-4
clone size: many
D gene: NA
J gene: TRBJ2-7

CDR3 DNA: TGTGCCAGCTCCCCAGACGGGAACACTGAAGCTTTCTTT
CDR3 protein: CASSPDGNTEAFF
V gene: TRBV18
clone size: many
D gene: NA
J gene: TRBJ1-1

CDR3 DNA: TGTGCCAGCAGCTCCGGCGTGGGGTTCAGGGGCTACACCTTC
CDR3 protein: CASSSGVGFRGYTF
V gene: TRBV7-2
clone size: NA
D gene: NA
J gene: TRBJ1-2

CDR3 DNA: TGTGCCAGCAGTTTACCAAGGCTAGCGGCGAACACCGGGGAGCTGTTTTTT
CDR3 protein: CASSLPRLAANTGELFF
V gene: TRBV27
clone size: many
D gene: TRBD2
J gene: TRBJ2-2

CDR3 DNA: TGTGCCAGCAGTCCCGGACCCCTACCCAACAATCAGCCCCAGCATTTT
CDR3 protein: CASSPGPLPNNQPQHF
V gene: TRBV6-1
clone size: many
D gene: NA
J gene: TRBJ1-5

CDR3 DNA: TGCGCCAGCAGCTCCTCCGGGACTAACAATGAGCAGTTCTTC
CDR3 protein: CASSSSGTNNEQFF
V gene: TRBV5-1
clone size: many
D gene: TRBD2
J gene: TRBJ2-1

CDR3 DNA: TGCGCCAGCAGCCAAGACGGAGGGGCGGACCGCACAGATACGCAGTATTTT
CDR3 protein: CASSQDGGADRTDTQYF
V gene: TRBV4-3
clone size: few
D gene: NA
J gene: TRBJ2-3

CDR3 DNA: TGCAGCGCCCGGACAGGGCAGGACTATGGCTACACCTTC
CDR3 protein: CSARTGQDYGYTF
V gene: TRBV29-1
clone size: many
D gene: TRBD1
J gene: TRBJ1-2

CDR3 DNA: TGCAGCGTTGTGAGGGACAACTCCTACGAGCAGTACTTC
CDR3 protein: CSVVRDNSYEQYF
V gene: TRBV29-1
clone size: many
D gene: NA
J gene: TRBJ2-7

CDR3 DNA: TGCGCCAGCAGCCCCCCACGGGTGGGTACGCAGTATTTT
CDR3 protein: CASSPPRVGTQYF
V gene: TRBV5-1
clone size: many
D gene: NA
J gene: TRBJ2-3

CDR3 DNA: TGTGCCAGCAGTTATCGAAGGTCTGGGGCCAACGTCCTGACTTTC
CDR3 protein: CASSYRRSGANVLTF
V gene: TRBV27
clone size: few
D gene: NA
J gene: TRBJ2-6

CDR3 DNA: TGCGCCAGCAGCTTTGGACTAGTGGGAATCTACGAGCAGTACTTC
CDR3 protein: CASSFGLVGIYEQYF
V gene: TRBV5-1
clone size: many
D gene: TRBD2
J gene: TRBJ2-7